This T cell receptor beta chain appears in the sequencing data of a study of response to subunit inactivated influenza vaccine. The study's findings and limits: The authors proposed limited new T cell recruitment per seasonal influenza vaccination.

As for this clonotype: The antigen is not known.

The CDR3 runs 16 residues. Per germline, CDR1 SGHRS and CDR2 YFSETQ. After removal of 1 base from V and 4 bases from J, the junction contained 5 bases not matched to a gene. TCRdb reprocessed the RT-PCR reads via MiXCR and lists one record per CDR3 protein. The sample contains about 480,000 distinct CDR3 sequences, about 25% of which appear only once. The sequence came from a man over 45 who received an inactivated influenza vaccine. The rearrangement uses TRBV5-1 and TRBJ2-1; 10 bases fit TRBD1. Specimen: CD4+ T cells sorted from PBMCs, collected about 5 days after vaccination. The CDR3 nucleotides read TGCGCCAGCAGCTTGTTGGGACAGGGGACGTACAATGAGCAGTTCTTC. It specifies CASSLLGQGTYNEQFF.